Sequencing of this T cell receptor beta chain was carried out in a study of CD8 T cells in Susac syndrome. RNA was extracted with the RNeasy kit, and a quantity of roughly 0.45 to 1 ug was reverse transcribed using random hexamers. TCRdb redid the calling of the immunoSEQ multiplex PCR reads with MiXCR, one entry per CDR3 protein. The sample has some 57,000 distinct CDR3 sequences; more than 80% are singletons. This clonotype showed up just once. Trimming cost V 5 bases and J 5 bases; bases outside gene matches: 9. CDR1 and CDR2 (germline): MDHEN, SYDVKM. This CDR3 is built from 16 residues. The TCR was taken from a human donor in good health. The J gene is TRBJ2-5, the V gene TRBV28; 12 bases agree with TRBD2. The source material was CD8+ T cells from PBMCs. CDR3 coding DNA: TGTGCCAGCAGTAGGACTAGCGGGGAGTCCTATGAGACCCAGTACTTC. Translating gives CASSRTSGESYETQYF.